This TCR beta chain was identified in a study of radiotherapy plus CTLA-4 blockade in lung cancer. Study-level background: About 20% of patients responded objectively, and around 32% achieved disease control. The study's findings and limits: Blood-borne expansion of tumor-derived TCR clones followed radiotherapy plus ipilimumab. Alongside interferon-beta, early blood T cell clone dynamics were reportedly the best predictor of response.

The V segment lost 5 bases and the J segment 5 bases; nucleotides outside the gene matches: 8. The CDR3 is 15 amino acids. Per the germline V gene, CDR1 is MNHEY and CDR2 is SVGAGI. Remarks on this clone: What it recognizes is unknown.

The method was immunoSEQ multiplex PCR; TCRdb's version includes in-frame clones alone and lacks a portion of them. The top ten clones hold just over 2% of a sample with about 78,000 clones, approximately 86% of them seen once. Alongside CTLA-4 blockade with ipilimumab, patients with chemo-refractory metastatic non-small-cell lung cancer received focal radiation. The receptor comes from a human donor with non-small cell lung cancer who had a partial response to radiotherapy plus ipilimumab. The rearrangement uses TRBV6-5 and TRBJ2-3; 9 positions agree with TRBD2. The source material was peripheral blood, sampled from a patient treated with radiotherapy plus ipilimumab. CDR3 residues: CASSGPGLARDTQYF. In nucleotides, the CDR3 is TGTGCCAGCAGTGGCCCGGGACTAGCCAGAGATACGCAGTATTTT.